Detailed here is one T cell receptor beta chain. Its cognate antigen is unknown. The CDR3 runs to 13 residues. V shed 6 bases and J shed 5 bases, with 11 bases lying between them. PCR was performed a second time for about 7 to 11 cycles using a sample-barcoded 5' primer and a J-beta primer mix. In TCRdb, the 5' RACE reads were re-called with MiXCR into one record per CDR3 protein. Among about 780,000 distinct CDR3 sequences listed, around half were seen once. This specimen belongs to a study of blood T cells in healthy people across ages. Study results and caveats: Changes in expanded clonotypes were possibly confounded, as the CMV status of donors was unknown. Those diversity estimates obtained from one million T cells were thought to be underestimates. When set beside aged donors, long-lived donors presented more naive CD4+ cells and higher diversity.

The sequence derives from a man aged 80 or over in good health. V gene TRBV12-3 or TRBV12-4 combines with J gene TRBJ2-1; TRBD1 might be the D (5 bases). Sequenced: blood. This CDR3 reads CASRDDRHNEQFF. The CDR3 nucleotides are TGTGCCAGCAGAGATGACAGACACAATGAGCAGTTCTTC.